The clone carrying this T cell receptor (beta chain) was seen only once. Other DNA sequences from this sample encode an identical CDR3 as well. V dropped 3 bases and J dropped 4 bases, with 10 bases sitting between them. The CDR3 totals 13 residues. The germline V gene encodes CDR1 LNHDA and CDR2 SQIVND (reference sequence). This sample stems from a study of radiotherapy plus CTLA-4 blockade in lung cancer. About the research overall: Overall, roughly 17% of patients showed an objective response, while 31% attained disease control.

Clones were read by immunoSEQ multiplex PCR, and TCRdb kept only the in-frame ones, dropping some. The table includes about 95,000 clones, approximately 83% detected once. The material was peripheral blood, obtained from a patient treated with radiotherapy plus ipilimumab. The origin of this receptor is a human donor with non-small cell lung cancer who had stable disease on radiotherapy plus ipilimumab. The chain combines TRBV19 with TRBJ2-7, with D possibly being TRBD2 (6 bases). CDR3 residues: CASSISRGYEQYF. For the CDR3, the DNA is TGTGCCAGTAGTATCTCCCGGGGGTACGAGCAGTACTTC.